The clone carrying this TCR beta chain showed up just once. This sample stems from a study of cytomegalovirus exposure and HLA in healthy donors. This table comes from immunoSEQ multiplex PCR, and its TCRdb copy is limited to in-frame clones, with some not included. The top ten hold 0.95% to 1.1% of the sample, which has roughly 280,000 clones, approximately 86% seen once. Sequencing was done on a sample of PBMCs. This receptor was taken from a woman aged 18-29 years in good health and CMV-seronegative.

The CDR3 reads CASSFTGDYGYTF. In DNA form, the CDR3 reads TGTGCCAGCAGCTTCACAGGGGACTATGGCTACACCTTC. The V call is TRBV5-6, the J call TRBJ1-2; TRBD1 matches 7 bases. The CDR3 sequence is 13 residues long. Trimming took 2 bases from V and 3 from J; bases not matched to a gene: 1. Germline CDR1 and CDR2: SGHDT and YYEEEE. The full variable domain, with the rest looked up from reference TRBV5-6 and TRBJ1-2, is DAGVTQSPTHLIKTRGQQVTLRCSPKSGHDTVSWYQQALGQGPQFIFQYYEEEERQRGNFPDRFSGHQFPNYSSELNVNALLLGDSALYLCASSFTGDYGYTFGSGTRLTVV.